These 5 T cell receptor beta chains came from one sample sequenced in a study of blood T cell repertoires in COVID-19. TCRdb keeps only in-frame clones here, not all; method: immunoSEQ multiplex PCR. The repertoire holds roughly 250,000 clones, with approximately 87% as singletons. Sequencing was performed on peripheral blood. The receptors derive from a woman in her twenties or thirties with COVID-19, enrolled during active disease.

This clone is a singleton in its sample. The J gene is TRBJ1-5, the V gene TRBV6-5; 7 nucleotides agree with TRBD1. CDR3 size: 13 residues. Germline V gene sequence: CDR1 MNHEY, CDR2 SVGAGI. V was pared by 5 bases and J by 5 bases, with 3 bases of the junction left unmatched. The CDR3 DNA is TGTGCCAGCAGTCTCGACAGGGATCAGCCCCAGCATTTT. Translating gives CASSLDRDQPQHF.

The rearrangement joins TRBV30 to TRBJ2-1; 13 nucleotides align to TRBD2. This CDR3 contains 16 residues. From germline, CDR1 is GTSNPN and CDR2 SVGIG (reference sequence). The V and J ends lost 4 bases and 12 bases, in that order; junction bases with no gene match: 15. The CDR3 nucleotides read TGTGCCTGGAAACTAGCGGGGGGGCTGGGGCCAGCAGTGCAGTTCTTC. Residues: CAWKLAGGLGPAVQFF. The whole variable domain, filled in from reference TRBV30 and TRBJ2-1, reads SQTIHQWPATLVQPVGSPLSLECTVEGTSNPNLYWYRQAAGRGLQLLFYSVGIGQISSEVPQNLSASRPQDRQFILSSKKLLLSDSGFYLCAWKLAGGLGPAVQFFGPGTRLTVL.

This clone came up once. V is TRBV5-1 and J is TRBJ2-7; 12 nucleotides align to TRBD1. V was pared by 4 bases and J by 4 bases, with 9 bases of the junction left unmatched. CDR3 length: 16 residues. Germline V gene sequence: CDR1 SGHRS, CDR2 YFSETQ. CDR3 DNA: TGCGCCAGCAGCCCTGGAGGGACAGGGGGCTCGTACGAGCAGTACTTC. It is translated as CASSPGGTGGSYEQYF. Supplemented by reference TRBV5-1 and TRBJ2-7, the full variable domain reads KAGVTQTPRYLIKTRGQQVTLSCSPISGHRSVSWYQQTPGQGLQFLFEYFSETQRNKGNFPGRFSGRQFSNSRSEMNVSTLELGDSALYLCASSPGGTGGSYEQYFGPGTRLTVT.

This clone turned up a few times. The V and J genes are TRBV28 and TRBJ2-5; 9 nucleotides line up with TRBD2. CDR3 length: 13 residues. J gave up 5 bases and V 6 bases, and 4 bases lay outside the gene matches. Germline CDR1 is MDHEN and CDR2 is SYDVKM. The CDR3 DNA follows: TGTGCCAGCAGCCCTCTAGCGGGGGAGACCCAGTACTTC. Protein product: CASSPLAGETQYF.

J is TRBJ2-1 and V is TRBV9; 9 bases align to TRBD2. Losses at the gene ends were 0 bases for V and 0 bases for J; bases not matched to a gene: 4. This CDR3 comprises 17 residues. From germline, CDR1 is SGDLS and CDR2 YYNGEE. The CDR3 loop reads CASSVEWRGGSYNEQFF. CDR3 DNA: TGTGCCAGCAGCGTAGAGTGGCGGGGGGGCTCCTACAATGAGCAGTTCTTC.